A selection of T cell receptor beta chains follows, all from one sample in a study of radiation and T cells in renal cell carcinoma. Some clones are missing from TCRdb's copy, which holds only in-frame ones; the method was immunoSEQ multiplex PCR. The table lists about 8,100 clones, approximately 60% of them singletons. The sequences come from tumor tissue, collected from a patient whose treatment was nephrectomy without radiotherapy. These receptors were collected from a man in his sixties with renal cell carcinoma. Both conserved end residues are part of each CDR3. D genes are given only for firm matches. Clone sizes are given selectively: once, few, many, or a class where the clone is expanded.

J gene,clone size,V gene,D gene,CDR3 protein,CDR3 DNA
TRBJ2-7,-,TRBV7-8,-,CASSPPWQNEQYF,TGTGCCAGCAGCCCCCCTTGGCAGAACGAGCAGTACTTC
TRBJ2-5,once,TRBV7-2,-,CASSFDRGARAQYF,TGTGCCAGCAGCTTCGACCGGGGCGCACGGGCCCAGTACTTC
TRBJ2-3,-,TRBV5-1,TRBD2,CASSLASGGAADTQYF,TGCGCCAGCAGCTTGGCTAGCGGGGGGGCCGCAGATACGCAGTATTTT
TRBJ2-2,-,TRBV18,-,CASSPRQGNTGELFF,TGTGCCAGCTCACCACGCCAGGGGAACACCGGGGAGCTGTTTTTT
TRBJ1-1,-,TRBV4-2,TRBD1,CASSQVGTGLTEAFF,TGTGCCAGCAGCCAAGTTGGGACAGGGCTCACTGAAGCTTTCTTT
TRBJ1-3,-,TRBV11-3,-,CASSQGGNTIYF,TGTGCCAGCAGCCAGGGAGGAAACACCATATATTTT
TRBJ1-2,-,TRBV11-2,-,CASSFERGISYGYTF,TGTGCCAGCAGCTTCGAAAGGGGCATCAGCTATGGCTACACCTTC
TRBJ2-7,-,TRBV11-2,-,CASSLVGGAAYEQYF,TGTGCCAGCAGCTTAGTGGGGGGGGCCGCCTACGAGCAGTACTTC
TRBJ1-1,-,TRBV4-3,TRBD1,CASSQGGQGRLVAFF,TGCGCCAGCAGCCAAGGAGGACAGGGGAGGTTGGTGGCTTTCTTT
TRBJ1-4,-,TRBV5-1,-,CASSLGTGVPNEKLFF,TGCGCCAGCAGCTTGGGGACGGGGGTACCGAATGAAAAACTGTTTTTT
TRBJ2-7,-,TRBV27,TRBD2,CASSGTSVYEQYF,TGTGCCAGCAGCGGGACTAGCGTCTACGAGCAGTACTTC
TRBJ1-5,-,TRBV4-1,-,CASSQGMSDQPQHF,TGCGCCAGCAGCCAAGGAATGAGTGATCAGCCCCAGCATTTT
TRBJ2-7,-,TRBV10-3,TRBD1,CAISESRVGAGQGGEQYF,TGTGCCATCAGTGAGTCGAGGGTCGGGGCCGGACAGGGCGGTGAGCAGTACTTC
TRBJ2-5,medium-sized,TRBV19,TRBD2,CASSISGEETQYF,TGTGCCAGTAGTATCAGCGGGGAAGAGACCCAGTACTTC
TRBJ2-7,-,TRBV5-1,-,CASTPGDIVSYEQYF,TGCGCCAGCACCCCCGGGGACATAGTATCCTACGAGCAGTACTTC
TRBJ2-2,-,TRBV4-1,-,CASSQLGRGNTGELFF,TGCGCCAGCAGCCAACTCGGACGAGGGAACACCGGGGAGCTGTTTTTT
TRBJ2-7,few,TRBV7-3,TRBD1,CASSLRQGTSYEQYF,TGTGCCAGCAGCCTCAGACAGGGTACCTCCTACGAGCAGTACTTC
TRBJ2-7,few,TRBV29-1,TRBD2,CSVDMAGGDYEQYF,TGCAGCGTTGATATGGCGGGAGGGGACTACGAGCAGTACTTC
TRBJ2-7,-,TRBV7-9,-,CASSLQGASYEQYF,TGTGCCAGCAGCTTACAAGGGGCCTCCTACGAGCAGTACTTC
TRBJ2-2,few,TRBV7-9,-,CASSLAGLDTGELFF,TGTGCCAGCAGCTTAGCGGGTTTGGACACCGGGGAGCTGTTTTTT
TRBJ2-1,few,TRBV7-9,-,CASSLALVGAEQFF,TGTGCCAGCAGCTTAGCACTGGTAGGGGCGGAGCAGTTCTTC
TRBJ2-5,-,TRBV5-6,-,CASSPGVGGRGETQYF,TGTGCCAGCAGCCCGGGGGTCGGGGGGCGCGGTGAGACCCAGTACTTC